What follows are 7 T cell receptor beta chains derived from one specimen sequenced in a study of CD8 T cells in Susac syndrome. Random hexamers were used to reverse transcribe 0.5 to 1 ug of RNA. TCRdb itself ran the immunoSEQ multiplex PCR reads through MiXCR, one entry per CDR3 protein. The data contain about 430,000 distinct CDR3 sequences, 85% to 90% of them singletons. Sequencing input: CD8+ T cells from PBMCs. These TCRs come from a human donor with multiple sclerosis.

The table lists this clonotype with a count of one. This sequence joins TRBV29-1 and TRBJ2-6; TRBD1 might be the D (6 bases). The ends were cut back, 3 bases at V and 4 bases at J, with 16 bases in the middle. Germline loops: CDR1 SQVTM, CDR2 ANQGSEA. There are 16 residues in the CDR3. The CDR3 bases are TGCAGCGTTGAGGGTGAGGGGGAGTCCGGGGCCAACGTCCTGACTTTC. It translates to CSVEGEGESGANVLTF.

The chain employs TRBV20-1 and TRBJ2-3, with TRBD2 matching over 7 bases. This CDR3 has 17 residues. The trim removed 3 bases at V and 1 base at J, leaving 13 bases unmatched. Germline values: CDR1 DFQATT, CDR2 SNEGSKA (reference sequence). CDR3 region: CSASSAGETLRTDTQYF. The CDR3 bases are TGCAGTGCTAGTTCGGCGGGAGAGACCCTACGCACAGATACGCAGTATTTT.

Only a few counts were recorded for this clonotype. The chain couples TRBV28 to TRBJ2-7, with D possibly called TRBD1 or TRBD2 (5 bases each). The germline gives CDR1 MDHEN, CDR2 SYDVKM. V lost 8 bases to trimming and J lost 3 bases, with 8 bases between them. The CDR3 covers 11 residues. The CDR3 region has the DNA TGTGCCAGCGGGGACGACTACGAGCAGTACTTC. Amino acids: CASGDDYEQYF.

This clonotype was recorded only once. The chain combines TRBV5-1 with TRBJ1-2; 10 bases map to TRBD1. V lost 2 bases, J lost 7 bases, and 8 bases stayed unmatched. Germline CDR1 SGHRS, CDR2 YFSETQ. The CDR3 covers 15 residues. CDR3: CASSLGTGDDSGYTF. DNA of the CDR3: TGCGCCAGCAGCTTAGGGACAGGGGATGATAGTGGCTACACCTTC.

This chain joins TRBV9 and TRBJ2-2; the D gene is possibly TRBD2 (6 bases). The germline V gene encodes CDR1 SGDLS and CDR2 YYNGEE. V lost 6 bases to trimming and J lost 2 bases, with 14 bases between them. CDR3 length: 15 residues. The CDR3 is CASTQEGRNTGELFF. The CDR3 nucleotides are TGTGCCAGCACCCAGGAGGGCCGAAACACCGGGGAGCTGTTTTTT.

DNA of the CDR3: TGCGCCAGCAGCTTCCGGGCAAGCGGGAGTCTCTTTGGCGAGCAGTACTTC. Translation: CASSFRASGSLFGEQYF. The chain is built from TRBV5-1 and TRBJ2-7; TRBD2 aligns across 8 bases. The germline CDR1 and CDR2 sequences are SGHRS and YFSETQ. V shed 2 bases, J shed 6 bases, and the junction held 16 bases outside the gene matches. The CDR3 spans 17 residues. Complete variable domain (other parts from reference TRBV5-1 and TRBJ2-7): KAGVTQTPRYLIKTRGQQVTLSCSPISGHRSVSWYQQTPGQGLQFLFEYFSETQRNKGNFPGRFSGRQFSNSRSEMNVSTLELGDSALYLCASSFRASGSLFGEQYFGPGTRLTVT.

The genes are TRBV12-3 or TRBV12-4 and TRBJ1-5; D may be TRBD1 (6 bases). Trimming left V 3 bases short and J 5 bases short, with 11 bases between. The CDR3 is 14 residues long. The CDR3 DNA is TGTGCCAGCAGTTTTTGGACAGTCGATCAGCCCCAGCATTTT. It codes for CASSFWTVDQPQHF.